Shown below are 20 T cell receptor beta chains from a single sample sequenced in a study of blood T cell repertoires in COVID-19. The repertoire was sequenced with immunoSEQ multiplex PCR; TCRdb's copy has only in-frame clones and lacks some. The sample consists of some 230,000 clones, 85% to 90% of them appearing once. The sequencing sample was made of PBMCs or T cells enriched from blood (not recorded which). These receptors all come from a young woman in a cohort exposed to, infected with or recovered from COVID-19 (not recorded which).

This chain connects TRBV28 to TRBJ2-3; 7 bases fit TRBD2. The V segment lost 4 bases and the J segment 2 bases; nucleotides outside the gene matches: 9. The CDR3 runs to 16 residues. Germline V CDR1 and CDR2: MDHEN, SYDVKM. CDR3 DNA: TGTGCCAGCAGTTCTGAACTAGCGCAAAACACAGATACGCAGTATTTT. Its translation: CASSSELAQNTDTQYF.

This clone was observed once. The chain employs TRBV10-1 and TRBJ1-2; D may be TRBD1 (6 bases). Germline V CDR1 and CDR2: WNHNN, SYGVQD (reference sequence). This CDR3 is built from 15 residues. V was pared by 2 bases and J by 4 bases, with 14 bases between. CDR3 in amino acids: CASSEVDRNVYGYTF. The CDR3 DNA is TGCGCCAGCAGTGAGGTGGACAGAAATGTCTATGGCTACACCTTC.

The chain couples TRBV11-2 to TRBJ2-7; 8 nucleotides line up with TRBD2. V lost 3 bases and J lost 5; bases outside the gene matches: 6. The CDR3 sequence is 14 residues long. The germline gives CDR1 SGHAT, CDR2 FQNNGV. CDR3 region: CASSFSGTRDEQYF. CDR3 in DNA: TGTGCCAGCAGCTTCTCCGGGACTAGGGACGAGCAGTACTTC.

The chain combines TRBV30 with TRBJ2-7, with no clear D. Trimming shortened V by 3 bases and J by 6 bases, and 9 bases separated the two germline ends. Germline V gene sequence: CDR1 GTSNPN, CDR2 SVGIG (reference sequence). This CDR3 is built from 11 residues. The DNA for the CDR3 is TGTGCCTGGAGAAGTTTCGGCGAGCAGTACTTC. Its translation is CAWRSFGEQYF.

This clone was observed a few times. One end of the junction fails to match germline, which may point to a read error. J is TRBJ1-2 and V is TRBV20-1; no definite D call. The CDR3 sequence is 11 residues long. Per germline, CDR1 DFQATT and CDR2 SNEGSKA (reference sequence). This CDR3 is CSASFGRRPPF. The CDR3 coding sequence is TGCAGTGCGAGCTTCGGGAGGAGACCACCCTTC.

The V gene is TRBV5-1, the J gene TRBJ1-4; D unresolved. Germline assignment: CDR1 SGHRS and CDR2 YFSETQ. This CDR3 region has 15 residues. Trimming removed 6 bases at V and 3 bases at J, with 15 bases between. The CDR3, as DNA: TGCGCCAGCACTCCCTCTGGAGCCTCTAATGAAAAACTGTTTTTT. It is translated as CASTPSGASNEKLFF. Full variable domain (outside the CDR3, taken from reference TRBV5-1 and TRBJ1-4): KAGVTQTPRYLIKTRGQQVTLSCSPISGHRSVSWYQQTPGQGLQFLFEYFSETQRNKGNFPGRFSGRQFSNSRSEMNVSTLELGDSALYLCASTPSGASNEKLFFGSGTQLSVL.

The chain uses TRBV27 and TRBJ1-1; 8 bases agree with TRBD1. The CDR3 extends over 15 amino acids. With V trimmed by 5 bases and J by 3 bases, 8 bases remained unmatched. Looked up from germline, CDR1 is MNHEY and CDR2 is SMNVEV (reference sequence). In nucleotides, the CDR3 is TGTGCCAGCAGTCTCGGACAGGGCTGGGACACTGAAGCTTTCTTT. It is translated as CASSLGQGWDTEAFF.

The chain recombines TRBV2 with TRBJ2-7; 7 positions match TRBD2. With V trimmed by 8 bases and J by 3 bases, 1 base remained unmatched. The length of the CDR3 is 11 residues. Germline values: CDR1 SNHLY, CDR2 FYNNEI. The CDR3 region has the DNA TGTGCCAGCGGGGGGGGCTACGAGCAGTACTTC. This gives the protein CASGGGYEQYF.

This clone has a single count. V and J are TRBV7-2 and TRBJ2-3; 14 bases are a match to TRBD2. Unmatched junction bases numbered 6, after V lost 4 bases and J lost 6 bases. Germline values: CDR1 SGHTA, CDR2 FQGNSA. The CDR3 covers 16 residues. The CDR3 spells CASSSYGLAGGDTQYF. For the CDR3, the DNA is TGTGCCAGCAGCTCCTACGGACTAGCGGGGGGTGATACGCAGTATTTT.

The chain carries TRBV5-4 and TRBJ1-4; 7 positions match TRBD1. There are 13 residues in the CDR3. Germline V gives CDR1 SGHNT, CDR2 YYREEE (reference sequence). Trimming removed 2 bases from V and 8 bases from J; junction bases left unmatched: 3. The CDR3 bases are TGTGCCAGCAGCTTTCCAGGGGGGGAAAAACTGTTTTTT. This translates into CASSFPGGEKLFF.

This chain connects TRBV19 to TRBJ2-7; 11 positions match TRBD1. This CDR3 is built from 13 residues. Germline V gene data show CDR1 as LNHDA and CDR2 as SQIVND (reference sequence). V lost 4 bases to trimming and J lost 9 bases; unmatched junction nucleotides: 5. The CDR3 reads CASSTTGTGGQYF. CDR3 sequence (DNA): TGTGCCAGTAGTACGACCGGGACAGGGGGGCAGTACTTC.

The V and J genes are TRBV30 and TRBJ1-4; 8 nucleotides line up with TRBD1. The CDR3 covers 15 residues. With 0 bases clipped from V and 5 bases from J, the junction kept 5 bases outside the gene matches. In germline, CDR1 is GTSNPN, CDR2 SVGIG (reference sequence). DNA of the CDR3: TGTGCCTGGAGTGTCCTGACAGGGGTCAATGAAAAACTGTTTTTT. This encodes CAWSVLTGVNEKLFF.

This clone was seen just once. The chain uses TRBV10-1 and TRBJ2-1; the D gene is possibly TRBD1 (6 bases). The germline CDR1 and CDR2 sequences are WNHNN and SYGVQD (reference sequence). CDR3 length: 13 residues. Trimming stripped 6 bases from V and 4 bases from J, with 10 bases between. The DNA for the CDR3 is TGCGCCAGCAGGGGACAAAGTTACAATGAGCAGTTCTTC. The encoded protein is CASRGQSYNEQFF.

CDR3 region: CASSWGYTEAFF. CDR3 coding DNA: TGTGCCAGCAGTTGGGGCTACACTGAAGCTTTCTTT. The chain employs TRBV25-1 and TRBJ1-1; TRBD1 might be the D (5 bases). The CDR3 length is 12 residues. From germline, CDR1 is MGHDK and CDR2 SYGVNS. Trimming stripped 5 bases from V and 3 bases from J, with 7 bases between. Full variable domain (remainder filled in from reference TRBV25-1 and TRBJ1-1): EADIYQTPRYLVIGTGKKITLECSQTMGHDKMYWYQQDPGMELHLIHYSYGVNSTEKGDLSSESTVSRIRTEHFPLTLESARPSHTSQYLCASSWGYTEAFFGQGTRLTVV.

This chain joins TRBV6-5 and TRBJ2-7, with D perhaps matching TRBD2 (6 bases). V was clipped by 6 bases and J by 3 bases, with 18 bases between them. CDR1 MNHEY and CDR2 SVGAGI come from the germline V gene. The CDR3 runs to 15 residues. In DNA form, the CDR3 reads TGTGCCAGCAGGGTTTGGCGGGGTGGCGTCTACGAGCAGTACTTC. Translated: CASRVWRGGVYEQYF.

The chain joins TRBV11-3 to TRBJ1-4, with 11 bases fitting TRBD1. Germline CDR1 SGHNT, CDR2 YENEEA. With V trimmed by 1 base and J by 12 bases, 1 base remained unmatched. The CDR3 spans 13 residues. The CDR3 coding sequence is TGTGCCAGCAGCTTAGTGGACAGGGGGCAACTGTTTTTT. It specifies CASSLVDRGQLFF. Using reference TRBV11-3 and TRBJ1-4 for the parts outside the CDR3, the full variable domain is EAGVVQSPRYKIIEKKQPVAFWCNPISGHNTLYWYLQNLGQGPELLIRYENEEAVDDSQLPKDRFSAERLKGVDSTLKIQPAELGDSAVYLCASSLVDRGQLFFGSGTQLSVL.

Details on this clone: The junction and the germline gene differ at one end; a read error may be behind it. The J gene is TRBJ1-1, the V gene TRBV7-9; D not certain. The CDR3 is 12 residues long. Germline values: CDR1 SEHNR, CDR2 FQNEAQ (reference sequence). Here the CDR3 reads CASSITTADFSF. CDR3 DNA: TGTGCCAGCAGCATTACCACAGCTGATTTCTCCTTT. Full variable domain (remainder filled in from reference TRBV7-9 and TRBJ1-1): DTGVSQNPRHKITKRGQNVTFRCDPISEHNRLYWYRQTLGQGPEFLTYFQNEAQLEKSRLLSDRFSAERPKGSFSTLEIQRTEQGDSAMYLCASSITTADFSFGQGTRLTVV.

The CDR3: CASSPTGPYEQYF. In DNA form, the CDR3 reads TGCGCCAGCAGCCCGACAGGACCCTACGAGCAGTACTTC. The chain couples TRBV5-1 to TRBJ2-7; perhaps TRBD1 as D (6 bases). V lost 4 bases and J lost 2, with 10 bases in between. The CDR3 has 13 amino acids. Germline loops: CDR1 SGHRS, CDR2 YFSETQ.

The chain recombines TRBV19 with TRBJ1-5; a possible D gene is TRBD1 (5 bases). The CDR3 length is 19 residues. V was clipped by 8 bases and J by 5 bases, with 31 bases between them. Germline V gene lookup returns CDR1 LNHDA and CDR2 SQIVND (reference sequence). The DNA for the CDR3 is TGTGCCAGTTCGACAATAGGTAGGGGCCAGGGAAATGATGATCAGCCCCAGCATTTT. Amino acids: CASSTIGRGQGNDDQPQHF.

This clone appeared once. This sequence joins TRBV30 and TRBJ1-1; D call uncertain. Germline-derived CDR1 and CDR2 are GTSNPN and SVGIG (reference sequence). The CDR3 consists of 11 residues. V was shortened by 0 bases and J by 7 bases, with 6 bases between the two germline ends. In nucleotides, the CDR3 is TGTGCCTGGAGTGTGGTCAGTGAAGCTTTCTTT. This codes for CAWSVVSEAFF. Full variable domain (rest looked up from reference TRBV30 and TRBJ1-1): SQTIHQWPATLVQPVGSPLSLECTVEGTSNPNLYWYRQAAGRGLQLLFYSVGIGQISSEVPQNLSASRPQDRQFILSSKKLLLSDSGFYLCAWSVVSEAFFGQGTRLTVV.